This T cell receptor (beta chain) is from a study of blood T cell repertoires in COVID-19. Assay: immunoSEQ multiplex PCR; the TCRdb copy retains only in-frame clones and omits some. The sample lists approximately 190,000 clones; roughly 80% were seen once. The CDR3 is 12 amino acids. Looked up from germline, CDR1 is MNHNS and CDR2 is SASEGT. Losses at the gene ends were 5 bases for V and 13 bases for J; bases not matched to a gene: 7. Cohort 3 donors counted as recovered after two negative PCRs, clearance, or resolved symptoms. The gene calls are TRBV6-1 and TRBJ1-1, with 10 bases fitting TRBD1. The source is a man between 40 and 49 years old who had recovered from COVID-19. Sequenced input: PBMCs or T cells enriched from blood (not recorded which). The CDR3 loop is CASSRTGGLGFF. Here the CDR3 DNA reads TGTGCCAGCAGTCGGACAGGGGGGCTCGGTTTCTTT.